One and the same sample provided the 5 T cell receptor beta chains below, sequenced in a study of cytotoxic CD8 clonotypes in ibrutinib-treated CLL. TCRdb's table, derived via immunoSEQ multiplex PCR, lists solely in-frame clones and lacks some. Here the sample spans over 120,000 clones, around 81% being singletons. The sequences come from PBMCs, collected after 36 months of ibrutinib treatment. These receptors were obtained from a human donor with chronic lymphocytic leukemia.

In DNA, the CDR3 is TGTGCCAGCAGCTTAGGTCTGGGAGGGGAGCTGTTTTTT. Protein: CASSLGLGGELFF. V is TRBV7-7 and J is TRBJ2-2, with unresolved D. There are 13 residues in the CDR3. The germline V gene has CDR1 SSHAT and CDR2 FNYEAQ (reference sequence). V was pared by 1 base and J by 8 bases, with 8 bases between.

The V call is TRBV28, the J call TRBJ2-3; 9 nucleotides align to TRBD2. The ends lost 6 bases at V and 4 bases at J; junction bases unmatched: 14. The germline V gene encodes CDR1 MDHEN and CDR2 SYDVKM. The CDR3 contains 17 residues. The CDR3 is CASSPLYGSGGADTQYF. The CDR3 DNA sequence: TGTGCCAGCAGCCCCCTATATGGTAGCGGGGGCGCAGATACGCAGTATTTT. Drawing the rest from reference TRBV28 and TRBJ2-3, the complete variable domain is DVKVTQSSRYLVKRTGEKVFLECVQDMDHENMFWYRQDPGLGLRLIYFSYDVKMKEKGDIPEGYSVSREKKERFSLILESASTNQTSMYLCASSPLYGSGGADTQYFGPGTRLTVL.

CDR3 loop: CASSLATSGSTTGELFF. The CDR3 DNA reads TGTGCCAGCAGCTTAGCGACTAGCGGGAGTACCACCGGGGAGCTGTTTTTT. V gene TRBV7-9 combines with J gene TRBJ2-2, with 12 bases that match TRBD2. V gave up 0 bases and J gave up 4 bases; unmatched junction bases: 3. Germline-derived CDR1 and CDR2 are SEHNR and FQNEAQ (reference sequence). The CDR3 consists of 17 residues.

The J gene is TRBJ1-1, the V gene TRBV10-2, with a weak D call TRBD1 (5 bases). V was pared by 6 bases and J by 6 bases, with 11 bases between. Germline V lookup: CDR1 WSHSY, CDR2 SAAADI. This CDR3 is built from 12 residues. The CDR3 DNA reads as TGCGCCAGCAGGGGGGGGTATGCTGAAGCTTTCTTT. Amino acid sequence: CASRGGYAEAFF.

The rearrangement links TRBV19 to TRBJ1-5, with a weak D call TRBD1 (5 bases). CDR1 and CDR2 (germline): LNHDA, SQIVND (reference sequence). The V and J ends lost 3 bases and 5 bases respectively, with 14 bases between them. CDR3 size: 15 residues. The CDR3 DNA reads TGTGCCAGTAGTATCGGCGGGGGGGGATATCAGCCCCAGCATTTT. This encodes CASSIGGGGYQPQHF.